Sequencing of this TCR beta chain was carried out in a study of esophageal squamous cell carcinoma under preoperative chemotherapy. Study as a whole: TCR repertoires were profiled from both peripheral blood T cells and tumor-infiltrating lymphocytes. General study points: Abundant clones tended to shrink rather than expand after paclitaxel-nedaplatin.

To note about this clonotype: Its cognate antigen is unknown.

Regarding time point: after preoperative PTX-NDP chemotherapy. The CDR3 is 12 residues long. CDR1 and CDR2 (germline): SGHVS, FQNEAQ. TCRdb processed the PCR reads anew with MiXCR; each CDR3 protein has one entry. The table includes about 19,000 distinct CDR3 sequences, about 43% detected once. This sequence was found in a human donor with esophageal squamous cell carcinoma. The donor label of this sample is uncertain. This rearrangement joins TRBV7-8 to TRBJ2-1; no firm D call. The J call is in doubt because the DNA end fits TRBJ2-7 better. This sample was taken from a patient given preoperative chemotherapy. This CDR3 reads CASSLDGPEQYF. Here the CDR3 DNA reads TGTGCCAGCAGCTTAGACGGGCCTGAGCAGTACTTC.